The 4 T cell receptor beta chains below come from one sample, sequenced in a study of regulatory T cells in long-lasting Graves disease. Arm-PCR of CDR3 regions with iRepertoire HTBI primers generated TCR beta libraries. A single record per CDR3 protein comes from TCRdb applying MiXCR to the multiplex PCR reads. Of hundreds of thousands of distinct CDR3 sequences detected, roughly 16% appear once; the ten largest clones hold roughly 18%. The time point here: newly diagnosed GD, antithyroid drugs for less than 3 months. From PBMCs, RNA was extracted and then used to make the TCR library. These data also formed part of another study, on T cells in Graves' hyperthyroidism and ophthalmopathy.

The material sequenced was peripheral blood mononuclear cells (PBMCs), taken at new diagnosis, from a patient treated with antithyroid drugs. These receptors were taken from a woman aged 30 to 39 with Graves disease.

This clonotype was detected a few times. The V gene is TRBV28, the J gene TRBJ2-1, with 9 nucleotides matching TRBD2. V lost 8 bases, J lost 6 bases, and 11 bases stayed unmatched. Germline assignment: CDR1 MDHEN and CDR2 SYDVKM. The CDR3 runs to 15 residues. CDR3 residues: CASWVGLAQSNEQFF. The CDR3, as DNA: TGTGCCAGCTGGGTGGGACTAGCACAATCCAATGAGCAGTTCTTC.

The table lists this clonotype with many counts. The CDR3 spells CASTLAGGAGTQYF. The DNA of the CDR3 is TGTGCCAGCACGCTAGCGGGAGGGGCGGGTACGCAGTATTTT. The chain combines TRBV12-3 or TRBV12-4 with TRBJ2-3; 12 positions agree with TRBD2. The CDR3 is made up of 14 amino acids. Losses at the gene ends were 7 bases for V and 8 bases for J; bases not matched to a gene: 7.

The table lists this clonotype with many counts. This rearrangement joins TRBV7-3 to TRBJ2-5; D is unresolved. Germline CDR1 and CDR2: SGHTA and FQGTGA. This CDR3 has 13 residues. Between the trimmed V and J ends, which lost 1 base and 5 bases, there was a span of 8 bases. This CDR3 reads CASSLSQEETQYF. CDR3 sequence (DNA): TGTGCCAGCAGCTTAAGTCAAGAGGAGACCCAGTACTTC.

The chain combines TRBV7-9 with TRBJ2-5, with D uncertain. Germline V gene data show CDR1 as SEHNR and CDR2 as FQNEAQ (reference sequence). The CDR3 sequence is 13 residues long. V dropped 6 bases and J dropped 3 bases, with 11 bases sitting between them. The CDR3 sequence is CASSFGSEETQYF. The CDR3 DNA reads TGTGCCAGCAGTTTTGGGTCCGAAGAGACCCAGTACTTC.